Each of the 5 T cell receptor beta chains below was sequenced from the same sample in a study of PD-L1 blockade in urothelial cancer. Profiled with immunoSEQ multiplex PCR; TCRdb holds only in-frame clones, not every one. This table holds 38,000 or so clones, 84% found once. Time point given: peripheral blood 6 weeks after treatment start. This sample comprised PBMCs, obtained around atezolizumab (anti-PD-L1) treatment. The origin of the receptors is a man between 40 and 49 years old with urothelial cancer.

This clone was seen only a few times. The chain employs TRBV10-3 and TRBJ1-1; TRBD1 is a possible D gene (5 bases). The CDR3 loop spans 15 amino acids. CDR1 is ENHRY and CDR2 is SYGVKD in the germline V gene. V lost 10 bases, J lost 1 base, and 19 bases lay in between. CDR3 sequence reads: CASKTPRGWNTEAFF. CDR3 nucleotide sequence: TGTGCCAGTAAGACACCTAGGGGATGGAACACTGAAGCTTTCTTT.

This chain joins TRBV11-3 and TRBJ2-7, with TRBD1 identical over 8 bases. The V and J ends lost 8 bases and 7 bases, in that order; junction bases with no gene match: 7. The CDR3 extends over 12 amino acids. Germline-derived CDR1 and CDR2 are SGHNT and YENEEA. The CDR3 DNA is TGTGCCAGCGCGACAGGGGATTGGGAGCAGTACTTC. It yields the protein CASATGDWEQYF.

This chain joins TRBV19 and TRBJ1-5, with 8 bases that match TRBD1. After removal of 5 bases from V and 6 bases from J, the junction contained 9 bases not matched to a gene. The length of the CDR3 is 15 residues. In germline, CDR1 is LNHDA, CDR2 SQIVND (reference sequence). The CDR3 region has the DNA TGTGCCAGTAGTGGAGGACAGGGCCTCGGTCAGCCCCAGCATTTT. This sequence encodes CASSGGQGLGQPQHF.

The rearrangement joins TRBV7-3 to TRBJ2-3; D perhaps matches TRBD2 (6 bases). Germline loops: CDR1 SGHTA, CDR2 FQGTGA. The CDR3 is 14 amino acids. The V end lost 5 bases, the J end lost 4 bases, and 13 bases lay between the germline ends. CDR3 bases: TGTGCCAGCAGCCTAGGCCTAGCGCCAGATACGCAGTATTTT. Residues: CASSLGLAPDTQYF.

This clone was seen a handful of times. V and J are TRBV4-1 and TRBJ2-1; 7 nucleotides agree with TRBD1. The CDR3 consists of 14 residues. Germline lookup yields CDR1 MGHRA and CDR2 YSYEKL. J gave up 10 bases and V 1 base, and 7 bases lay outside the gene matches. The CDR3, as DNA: TGCGCCAGCAGCCAAGTTGACAGGGTTGGAGAGCAGTTCTTC. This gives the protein CASSQVDRVGEQFF.